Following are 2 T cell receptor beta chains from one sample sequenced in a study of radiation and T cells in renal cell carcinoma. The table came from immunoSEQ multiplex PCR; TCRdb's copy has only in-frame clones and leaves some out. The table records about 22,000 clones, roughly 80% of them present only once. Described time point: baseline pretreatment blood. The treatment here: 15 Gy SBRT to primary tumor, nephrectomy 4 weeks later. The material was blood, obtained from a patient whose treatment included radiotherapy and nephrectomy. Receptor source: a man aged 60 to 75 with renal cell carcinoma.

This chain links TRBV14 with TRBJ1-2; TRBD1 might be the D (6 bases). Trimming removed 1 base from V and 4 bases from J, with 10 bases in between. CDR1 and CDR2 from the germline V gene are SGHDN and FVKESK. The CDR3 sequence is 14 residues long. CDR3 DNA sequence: TGTGCCAGCAGCCAAGTGGCAGGGGCCTATGGCTACACCTTC. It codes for CASSQVAGAYGYTF. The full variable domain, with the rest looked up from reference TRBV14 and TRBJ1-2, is EAGVTQFPSHSVIEKGQTVTLRCDPISGHDNLYWYRRVMGKEIKFLLHFVKESKQDESGMPNNRFLAERTGGTYSTLKVQPAELEDSGVYFCASSQVAGAYGYTFGSGTRLTVV.

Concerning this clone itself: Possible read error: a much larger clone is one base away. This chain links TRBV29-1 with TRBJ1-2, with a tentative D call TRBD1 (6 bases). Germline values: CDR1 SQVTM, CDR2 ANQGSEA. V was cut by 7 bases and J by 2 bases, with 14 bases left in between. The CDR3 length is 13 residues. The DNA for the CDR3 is TGCAGCGATTCGATGGGGGGCAACTATGGCTACACCTTC. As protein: CSDSMGGNYGYTF.